The 8 T cell receptor beta chains below all came from one sample that was sequenced in a study of PD-L1 blockade in urothelial cancer. The repertoire was sequenced with immunoSEQ multiplex PCR; TCRdb's copy has only in-frame clones and lacks some. This sample yields tens of thousands of clones, of which about 90% are seen a single time; 1.5% to 2% belongs to the top ten. Documented time point: pretreatment peripheral blood. The material was PBMCs, obtained around atezolizumab (anti-PD-L1) treatment. Source of these receptors: a man aged 60 to 75 with urothelial cancer.

J is TRBJ2-4 and V is TRBV20-1; D not resolved. With 7 bases removed from V and 2 bases from J, the gap between germline ends came to 6 bases. This CDR3 is built from 11 residues. Germline loops: CDR1 DFQATT, CDR2 SNEGSKA (reference sequence). The DNA of the CDR3 is TGCAGTGGGAGTCCCAAAAACATTCAGTACTTC. Amino acid sequence: CSGSPKNIQYF.

The V and J genes are TRBV15 and TRBJ2-5, with TRBD2 matching over 10 bases. Per germline, CDR1 LNHNV and CDR2 YYDKDF (reference sequence). The CDR3 contains 15 residues. The J segment lost 1 base and the V segment lost 5 bases, leaving 4 bases of the junction unmatched. The CDR3 coding sequence is TGTGCCACCAGCGGGGCTAGCGGGGGCCAAGAGACCCAGTACTTC. Its protein product is CATSGASGGQETQYF.

The chain is built from TRBV28 and TRBJ1-2, with 7 bases matching TRBD1. The germline gives CDR1 MDHEN, CDR2 SYDVKM. Losses at the gene ends were 8 bases for V and 2 bases for J; bases not matched to a gene: 2. The CDR3 consists of 12 residues. CDR3 protein: CASDRANYGYTF. The CDR3 DNA reads TGTGCCAGCGACAGGGCGAACTATGGCTACACCTTC.

This clone came up a few times. The V gene is TRBV7-9, the J gene TRBJ2-7; perhaps TRBD1 as D (6 bases). The CDR3 spans 14 residues. V dropped 7 bases and J dropped 5 bases, with 18 bases sitting between them. Per germline, CDR1 SEHNR and CDR2 FQNEAQ (reference sequence). In nucleotides, the CDR3 is TGTGCCAGCACCCTCCGCAGGGGCGTAGACGAGCAGTACTTC. Protein product: CASTLRRGVDEQYF.

This clone was picked up one time. The chain combines TRBV29-1 with TRBJ2-5, with 10 bases lining up with TRBD2. CDR1 is SQVTM and CDR2 is ANQGSEA in the germline V gene. This CDR3 is 13 amino acids long. V shed 7 bases, J shed 4 bases, and the junction held 6 bases outside the gene matches. CDR3 nucleotide sequence: TGCAGCGGGAGCGGGGGGGCTACAGAGACCCAGTACTTC. Its protein product is CSGSGGATETQYF. The entire variable domain, with the rest obtained from reference TRBV29-1 and TRBJ2-5, is as follows: SAVISQKPSRDICQRGTSLTIQCQVDSQVTMMFWYRQQPGQSLTLIATANQGSEATYESGFVIDKFPISRPNLTFSTLTVSNMSPEDSSIYLCSGSGGATETQYFGPGTRLLVL.

The V gene is TRBV5-4, the J gene TRBJ2-3; TRBD1 might be the D (5 bases). Trimming cost V 3 bases and J 2 bases, with 16 bases left between them. CDR3 length equals 16 residues. Germline loops: CDR1 SGHNT, CDR2 YYREEE (reference sequence). The CDR3 DNA reads as TGTGCCAGCAGCTCACGAACAGGTGCCTCCACAGATACGCAGTATTTT. As protein: CASSSRTGASTDTQYF.

The V and J genes are TRBV7-2 and TRBJ2-1; 10 bases are a match to TRBD2. With 3 bases clipped from V and 6 bases from J, the junction kept 8 bases outside the gene matches. This CDR3 is 16 amino acids long. CDR1 and CDR2 from the germline V gene are SGHTA and FQGNSA. The CDR3 is CASSFYPSGGANEQFF. The CDR3 coding sequence is TGTGCCAGCAGCTTTTACCCGAGCGGGGGGGCCAATGAGCAGTTCTTC.

The chain links TRBV9 to TRBJ1-3; D is ambiguous. Between the trimmed V and J ends, which lost 3 bases and 0 bases, there was a span of 10 bases. The germline V gene has CDR1 SGDLS and CDR2 YYNGEE. CDR3 length equals 15 residues. This CDR3 is CASSERLRSGNTIYF. CDR3 bases: TGTGCCAGCAGCGAACGGTTGCGCTCTGGAAACACCATATATTTT.